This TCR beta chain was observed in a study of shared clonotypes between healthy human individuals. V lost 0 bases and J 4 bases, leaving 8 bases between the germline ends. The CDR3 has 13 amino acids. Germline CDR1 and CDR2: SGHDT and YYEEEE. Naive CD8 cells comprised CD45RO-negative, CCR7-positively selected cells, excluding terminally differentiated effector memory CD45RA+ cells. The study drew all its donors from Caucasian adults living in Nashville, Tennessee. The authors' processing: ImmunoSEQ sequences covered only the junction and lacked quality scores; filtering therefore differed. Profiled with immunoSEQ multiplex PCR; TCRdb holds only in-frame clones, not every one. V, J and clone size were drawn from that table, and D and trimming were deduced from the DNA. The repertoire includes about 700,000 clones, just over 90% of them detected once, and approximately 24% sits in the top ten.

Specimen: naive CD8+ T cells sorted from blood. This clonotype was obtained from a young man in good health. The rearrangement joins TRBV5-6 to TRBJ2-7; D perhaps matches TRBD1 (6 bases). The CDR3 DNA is TGTGCCAGCAGCTTGGACAGGGCTTACGAGCAGTACTTC. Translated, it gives CASSLDRAYEQYF.